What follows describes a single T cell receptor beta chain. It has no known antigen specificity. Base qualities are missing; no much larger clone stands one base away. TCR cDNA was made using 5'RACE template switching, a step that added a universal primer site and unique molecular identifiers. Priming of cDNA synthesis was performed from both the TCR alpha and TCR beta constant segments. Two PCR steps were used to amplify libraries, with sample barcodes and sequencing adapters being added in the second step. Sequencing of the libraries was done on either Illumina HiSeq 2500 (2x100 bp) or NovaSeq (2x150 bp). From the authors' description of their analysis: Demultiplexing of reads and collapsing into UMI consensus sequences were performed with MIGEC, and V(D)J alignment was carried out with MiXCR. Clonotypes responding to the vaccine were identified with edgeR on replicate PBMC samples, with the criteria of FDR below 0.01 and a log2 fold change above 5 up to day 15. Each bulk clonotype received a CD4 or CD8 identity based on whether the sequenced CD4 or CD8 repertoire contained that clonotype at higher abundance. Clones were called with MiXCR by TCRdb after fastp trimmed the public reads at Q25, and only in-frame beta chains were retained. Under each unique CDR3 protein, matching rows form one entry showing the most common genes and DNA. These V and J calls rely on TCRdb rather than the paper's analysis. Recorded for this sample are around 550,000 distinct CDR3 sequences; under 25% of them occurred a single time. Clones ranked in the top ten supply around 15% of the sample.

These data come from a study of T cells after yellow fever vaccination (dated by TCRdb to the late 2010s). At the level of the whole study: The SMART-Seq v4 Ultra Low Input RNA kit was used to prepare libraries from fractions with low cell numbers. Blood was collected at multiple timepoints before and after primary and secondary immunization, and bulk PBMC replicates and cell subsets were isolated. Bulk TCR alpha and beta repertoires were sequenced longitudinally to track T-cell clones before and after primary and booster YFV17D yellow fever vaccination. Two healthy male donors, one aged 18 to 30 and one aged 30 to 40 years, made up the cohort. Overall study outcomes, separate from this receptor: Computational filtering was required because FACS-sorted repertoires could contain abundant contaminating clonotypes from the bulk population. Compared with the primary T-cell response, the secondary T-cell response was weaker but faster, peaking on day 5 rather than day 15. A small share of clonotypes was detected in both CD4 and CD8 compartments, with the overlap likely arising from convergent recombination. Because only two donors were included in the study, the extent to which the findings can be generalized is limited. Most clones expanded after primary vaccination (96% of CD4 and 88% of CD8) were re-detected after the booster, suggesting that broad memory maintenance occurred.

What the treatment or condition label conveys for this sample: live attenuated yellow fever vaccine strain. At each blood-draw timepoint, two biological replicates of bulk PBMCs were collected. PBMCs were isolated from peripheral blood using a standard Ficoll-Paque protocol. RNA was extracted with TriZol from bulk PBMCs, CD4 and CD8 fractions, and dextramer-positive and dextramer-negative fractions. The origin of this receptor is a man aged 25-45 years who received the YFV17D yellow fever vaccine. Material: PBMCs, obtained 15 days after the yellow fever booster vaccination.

The sequenced DNA is TGCAGTGCTGGGAGGACACCCTACAATGAGCAGTTCTTC. It is translated as CSAGRTPYNEQFF. The sequence is built from TRBV20-1 and TRBJ2-1; 6 matching bases give a weak D call of TRBD2. The junction carries 10 bases between V and J, which are trimmed by 5 bases and 2 bases respectively. The germline V gene (reference sequence) supplies CDR1 DFQATT and CDR2 SNEGSKA. From the cysteine through the phenylalanine, the CDR3 covers 13 amino acids. The read is trimmed to its CDR3 DNA, 39 bases read in frame from base 1.